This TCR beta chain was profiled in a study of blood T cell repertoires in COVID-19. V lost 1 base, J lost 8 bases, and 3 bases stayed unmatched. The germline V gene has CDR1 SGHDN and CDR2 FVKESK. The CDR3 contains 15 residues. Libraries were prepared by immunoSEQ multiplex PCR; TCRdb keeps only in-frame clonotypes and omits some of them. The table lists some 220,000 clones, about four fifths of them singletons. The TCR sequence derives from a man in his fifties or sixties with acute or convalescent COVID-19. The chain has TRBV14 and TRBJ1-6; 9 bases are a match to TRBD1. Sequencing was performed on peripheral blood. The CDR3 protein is CASSQVTGGYSPLHF. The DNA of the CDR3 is TGTGCCAGCAGCCAAGTGACAGGGGGATATTCACCCCTCCACTTT.